The rows below give T cell receptor beta chains drawn from one sample of a study of CXCR3-negative and CXCR3-positive naive CD8 T cells. From the 5' RACE reads, TCRdb lists one entry per CDR3 protein and no DNA. The table for this sample gives approximately 96,000 distinct CDR3 sequences. Sequencing was done on a sample of naive CXCR3+ CD8+ T cells from blood. The receptor source for this set is a human donor in good health. Some clones in this sample may be carry-over from other donors' samples. Each CDR3 is given with its conserved first and last residue.

V gene	J gene	CDR3 protein
TRBV10-3	TRBJ2-3	CAISPDKPADTQYF
TRBV6-1	TRBJ2-2	CASSEVPVAGELFF
TRBV5-1	TRBJ1-3	CASSLQGKAGNTIYF
TRBV29-1	TRBJ2-2	CSVGGTGNTGELFF
TRBV12-3/TRBV12-4	TRBJ2-1	CASTFSGGTYNEQFF
TRBV14	TRBJ2-2	CASSQSYDSQRKDYTGELFF
TRBV15	TRBJ2-7	CATSRVRGNEQYF
TRBV7-9	TRBJ2-5	CASSLKTGQETQYF
TRBV7-2	TRBJ1-1	CASSISDSFYTEAFF
TRBV5-6	TRBJ2-1	CASSFGAPIPLNEQFF
TRBV7-2	TRBJ2-7	CASSPGGGASYEQYF
TRBV4-3	TRBJ2-4	CASSQDSPQGIIKNIQYF
TRBV27	TRBJ2-1	CASSQLQSSRGEQFF
TRBV20-1	TRBJ1-2	CSATGPRVGMDGYTF
TRBV27	TRBJ1-2	CASSPSDRVRGYTF
TRBV29-1	TRBJ2-7	CSATRLSAGSWGYEQYF
TRBV29-1	TRBJ2-6	CSVEVTALPSGANVLTF
TRBV7-8	TRBJ2-1	CASSPRQGHNYNEQFF
TRBV23-1	TRBJ2-1	CASSQSGTSGGASYNEQFF
TRBV7-9	TRBJ2-7	CASSSKEGPYEQYF
TRBV12-3/TRBV12-4	TRBJ2-5	CASSFALLAGGLGETQYF
TRBV10-3	TRBJ2-5	CAISDIETQYF
TRBV3-1	TRBJ2-7	CASSQEARGRVKSYEQYF
TRBV7-9	TRBJ2-1	CASSLQGIIESSYNEQFF
TRBV5-1	TRBJ2-3	CASSFEGITDTQYF
TRBV4-1	TRBJ1-2	CASSQDPGQGLSNYGYTF
TRBV6-6	TRBJ2-5	CASTIKTGPQETQYF
TRBV10-3	TRBJ2-1	CATADLVRIDEQFF
TRBV10-3	TRBJ2-1	CAISAPSEMDNEQFF
TRBV7-9	TRBJ2-1	CASSSQPGRKDYNEQFF
TRBV19	TRBJ2-5	CASSMTSGGPETQYF
TRBV13	TRBJ2-4	CASSSPLAKNIQYF
TRBV12-3/TRBV12-4	TRBJ2-7	CASSLVSAADEQYF
TRBV27	TRBJ1-5	CASSYTGGNNQPQHF
TRBV4-2	TRBJ1-1	CASSQDLENTEAFF
TRBV28	TRBJ2-5	CASSLAPQGAGETQYF
TRBV11-2	TRBJ2-1	CASSPPEGGSFDISYNEQFF
TRBV7-3	TRBJ2-1	CASSSGLAGPYNEQFF
TRBV4-3	TRBJ2-1	CASSRKSSALYNEQFF
TRBV27	TRBJ1-2	CASSFFYSDTNYGYTF
TRBV25-1	TRBJ2-6	CASSLEGTVSGANVLTF
TRBV28	TRBJ2-3	CASSLFRGGEPSTDTQYF
TRBV11-2	TRBJ2-1	CASLGLASYNEQFF
TRBV7-2	TRBJ2-1	CASSPAWDLDEQFF
TRBV29-1	TRBJ2-7	CSARGQGSSYEQYF
TRBV4-1	TRBJ1-2	CASSQAGYGYTF
TRBV4-1	TRBJ2-7	CASSIADDYEQYF
TRBV28	TRBJ2-1	CASKLQGFGSYNEQFF
TRBV6-2/TRBV6-3	TRBJ2-7	CAGGGGSNYEQYF
TRBV29-1	TRBJ1-2	CSVEENPIDGYTF